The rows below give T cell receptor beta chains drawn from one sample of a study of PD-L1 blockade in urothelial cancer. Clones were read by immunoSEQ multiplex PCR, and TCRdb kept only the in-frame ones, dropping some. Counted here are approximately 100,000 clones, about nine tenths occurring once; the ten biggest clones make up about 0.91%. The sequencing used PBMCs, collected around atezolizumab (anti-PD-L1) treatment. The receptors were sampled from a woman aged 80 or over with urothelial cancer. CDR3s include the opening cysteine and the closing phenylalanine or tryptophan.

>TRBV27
CASSFGLGRGEQFF
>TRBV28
CASRPPDRANTEAFF
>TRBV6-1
CASSEGLYDEQFF
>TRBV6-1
CASSAGLAGVGEQFF
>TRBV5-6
CASSFRLAGFTDTQYF
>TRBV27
CASGRNTEAFF
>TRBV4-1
CASSQVTGGEGYTF
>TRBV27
CASSARSVVNEQFF
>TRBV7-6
CASSLGSTGGRETQYF
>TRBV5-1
CASSFQGTENTGELFF
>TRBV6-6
CASSFPSQSSEQYF
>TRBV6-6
CASSWTANQPQHF
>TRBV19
CASTGFTEAFF
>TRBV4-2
CASSQDSSNGYNEQFF
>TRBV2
CASSEGLLTDTQYF
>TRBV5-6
CASSYQGNQPQHF
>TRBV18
CASSPEQGGTYEQYF
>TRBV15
CATSRDRGAGNTIYF
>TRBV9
CASSVNAGGVLGNTIYF
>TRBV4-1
CASSQSGGQYGYTF
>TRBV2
CASSGGQGPTNTEAFF
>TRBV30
CAWNRKGAGGPGDTQYF
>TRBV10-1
CASSEGQMNTEAFF
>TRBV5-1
CASSPGPRETQYF
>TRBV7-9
CASSPGQTSYNEQFF
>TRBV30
CALDRSSGGELFF
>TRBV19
CASSISQGEWYEQYF
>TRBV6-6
CASSYNVRGQPQHF